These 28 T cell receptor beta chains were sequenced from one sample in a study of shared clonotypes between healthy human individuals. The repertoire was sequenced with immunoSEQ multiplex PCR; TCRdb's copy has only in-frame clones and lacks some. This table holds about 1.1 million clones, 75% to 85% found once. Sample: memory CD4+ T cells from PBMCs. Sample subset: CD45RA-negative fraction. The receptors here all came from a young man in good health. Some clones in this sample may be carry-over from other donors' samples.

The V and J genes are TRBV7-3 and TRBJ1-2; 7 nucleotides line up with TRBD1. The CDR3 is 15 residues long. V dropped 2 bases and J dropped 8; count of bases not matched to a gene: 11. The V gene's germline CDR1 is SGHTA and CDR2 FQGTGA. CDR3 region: CASSLSGQLLGGYTF. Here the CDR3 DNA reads TGTGCCAGCAGCTTATCGGGACAGCTCTTGGGAGGCTACACCTTC.

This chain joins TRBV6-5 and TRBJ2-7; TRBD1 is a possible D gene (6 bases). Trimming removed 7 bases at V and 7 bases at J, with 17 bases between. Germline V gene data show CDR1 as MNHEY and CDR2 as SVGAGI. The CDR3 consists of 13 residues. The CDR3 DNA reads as TGTGCCAGCAAGGACAGCCGAACGAAGGAGCAGTACTTC. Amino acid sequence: CASKDSRTKEQYF.

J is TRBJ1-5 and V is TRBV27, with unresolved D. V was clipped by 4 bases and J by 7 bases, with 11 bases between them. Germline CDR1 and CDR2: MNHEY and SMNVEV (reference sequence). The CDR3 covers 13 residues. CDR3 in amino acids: CASSSKVGQPQHF. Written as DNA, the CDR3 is TGTGCCAGCAGTTCTAAGGTCGGACAGCCCCAGCATTTT.

Written as DNA, the CDR3 is TGCAGCGCTCGAAAGGGGGGGCAAGAGACCCAGTACTTC. Translating gives CSARKGGQETQYF. The chain employs TRBV29-1 and TRBJ2-5, with a weak D call TRBD2 (7 bases). Germline CDR1 SQVTM, CDR2 ANQGSEA. The V end lost 7 bases, the J end lost 2 bases, and 14 bases lay between the germline ends. The CDR3 covers 13 residues.

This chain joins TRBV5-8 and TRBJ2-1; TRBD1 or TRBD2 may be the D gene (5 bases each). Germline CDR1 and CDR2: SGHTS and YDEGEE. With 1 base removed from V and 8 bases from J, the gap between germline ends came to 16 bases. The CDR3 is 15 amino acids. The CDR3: CASSLRSGRSYEQFF. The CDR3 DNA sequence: TGTGCCAGCAGCTTGAGGTCAGGGAGAAGCTATGAGCAGTTCTTC.

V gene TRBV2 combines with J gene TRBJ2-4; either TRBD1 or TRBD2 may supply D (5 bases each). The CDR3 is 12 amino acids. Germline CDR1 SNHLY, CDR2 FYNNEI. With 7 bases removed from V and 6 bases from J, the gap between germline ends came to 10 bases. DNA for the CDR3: TGTGCCAGCACCGGGGACGGAAACATTCAGTACTTC. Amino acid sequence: CASTGDGNIQYF.

In DNA form, the CDR3 reads TGTGCCAGCAGGGGGACAGGGGGTCGACATCAGCCCCAGCATTTT. Translated: CASRGTGGRHQPQHF. The chain is built from TRBV28 and TRBJ1-5; 11 nucleotides line up with TRBD1. This CDR3 comprises 15 residues. Germline CDR1 is MDHEN and CDR2 is SYDVKM. V lost 6 bases and J lost 5; bases outside the gene matches: 6.

CDR3 in DNA: TGCGCCAGCAGCCAAGAGGTACAGCTCTCCTACGAGCAGTACTTC. Translation gives CASSQEVQLSYEQYF. The chain is built from TRBV4-1 and TRBJ2-7; D not certain. The CDR3 consists of 15 residues. V dropped 0 bases and J dropped 0 bases, with 9 bases sitting between them. Germline V lookup: CDR1 MGHRA, CDR2 YSYEKL.

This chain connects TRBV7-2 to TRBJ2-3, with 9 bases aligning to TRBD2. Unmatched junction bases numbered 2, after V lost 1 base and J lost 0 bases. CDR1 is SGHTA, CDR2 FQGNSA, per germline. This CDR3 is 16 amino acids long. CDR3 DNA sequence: TGTGCCAGCAGCTTAGAGGGACTAGCTAGCACAGATACGCAGTATTTT. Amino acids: CASSLEGLASTDTQYF.

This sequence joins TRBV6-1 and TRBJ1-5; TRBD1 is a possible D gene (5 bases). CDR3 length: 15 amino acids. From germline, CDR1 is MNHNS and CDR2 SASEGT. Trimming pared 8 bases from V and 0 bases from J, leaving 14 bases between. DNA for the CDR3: TGTGCCAGCGGGGGACTACGGGATAGCAATCAGCCCCAGCATTTT. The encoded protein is CASGGLRDSNQPQHF.

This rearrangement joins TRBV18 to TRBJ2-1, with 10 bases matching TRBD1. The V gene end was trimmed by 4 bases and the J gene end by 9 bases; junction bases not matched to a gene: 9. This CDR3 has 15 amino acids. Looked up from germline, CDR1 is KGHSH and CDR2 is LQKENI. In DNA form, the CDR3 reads TGTGCCAGCTCACAAGACAGGGGGCGCGTGAGTGAGCAGTTCTTC. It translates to CASSQDRGRVSEQFF.

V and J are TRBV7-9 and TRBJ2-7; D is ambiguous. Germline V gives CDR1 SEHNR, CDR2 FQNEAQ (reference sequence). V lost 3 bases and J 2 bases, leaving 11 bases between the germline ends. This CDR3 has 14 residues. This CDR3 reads CASSFSDGAYEQYF. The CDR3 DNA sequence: TGTGCCAGCAGCTTCTCGGACGGAGCCTACGAGCAGTACTTC.

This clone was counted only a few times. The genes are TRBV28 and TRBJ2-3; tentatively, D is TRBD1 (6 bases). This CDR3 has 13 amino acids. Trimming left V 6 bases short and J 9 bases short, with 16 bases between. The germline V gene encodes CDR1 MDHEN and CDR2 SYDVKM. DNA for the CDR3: TGTGCCAGCAGACTTGACGGGCAGGGGACGCAGTATTTT. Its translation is CASRLDGQGTQYF.

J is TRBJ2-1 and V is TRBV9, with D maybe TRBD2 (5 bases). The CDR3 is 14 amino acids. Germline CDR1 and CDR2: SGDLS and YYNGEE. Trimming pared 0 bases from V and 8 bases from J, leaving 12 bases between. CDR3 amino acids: CASSVGVSADEQFF. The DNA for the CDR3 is TGTGCCAGCAGCGTAGGGGTTAGCGCCGATGAGCAGTTCTTC.

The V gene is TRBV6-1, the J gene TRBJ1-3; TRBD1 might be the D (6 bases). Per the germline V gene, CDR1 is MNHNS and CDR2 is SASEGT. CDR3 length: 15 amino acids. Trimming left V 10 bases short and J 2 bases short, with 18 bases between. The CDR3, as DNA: TGTGCCACCACCCGGCCAGGGGCGACTGGAAACACCATATATTTT. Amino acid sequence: CATTRPGATGNTIYF.

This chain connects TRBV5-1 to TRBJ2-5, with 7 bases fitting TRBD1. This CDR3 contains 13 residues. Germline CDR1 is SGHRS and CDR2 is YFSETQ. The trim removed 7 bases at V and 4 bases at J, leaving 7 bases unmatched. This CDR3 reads CASRRGFGETQYF. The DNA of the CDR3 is TGCGCCAGCCGCAGGGGGTTCGGAGAGACCCAGTACTTC.

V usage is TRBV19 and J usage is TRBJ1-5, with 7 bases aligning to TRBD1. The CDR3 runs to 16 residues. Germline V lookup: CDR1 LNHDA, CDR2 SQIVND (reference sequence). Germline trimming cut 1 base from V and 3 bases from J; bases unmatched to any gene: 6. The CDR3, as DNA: TGTGCCAGTAGTATAGGTTGGACAGGACTCAATCAGCCCCAGCATTTT. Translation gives CASSIGWTGLNQPQHF.

Written as DNA, the CDR3 is TGTGCCAGCTCACCACTATCTAGGACCCACGAGCAGTACTTC. Its protein is CASSPLSRTHEQYF. The rearrangement joins TRBV18 to TRBJ2-7; D unclear. CDR3 length equals 14 residues. Germline CDR1 KGHSH, CDR2 LQKENI. The V end was cut by 1 base, the J end by 5 bases, with 12 bases between.

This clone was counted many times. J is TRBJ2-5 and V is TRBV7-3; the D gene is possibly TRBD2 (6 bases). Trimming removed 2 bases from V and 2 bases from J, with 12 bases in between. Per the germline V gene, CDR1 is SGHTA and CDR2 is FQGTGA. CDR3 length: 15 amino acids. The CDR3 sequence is CASSLGGAAQETQYF. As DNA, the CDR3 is TGTGCCAGCAGCTTAGGCGGGGCGGCACAAGAGACCCAGTACTTC.

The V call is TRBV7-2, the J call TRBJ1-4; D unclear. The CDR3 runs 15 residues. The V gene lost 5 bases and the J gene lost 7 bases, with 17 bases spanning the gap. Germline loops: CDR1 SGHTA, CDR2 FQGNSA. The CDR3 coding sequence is TGTGCCAGCAGCCCAGACCTTGGGGTGGGTGAAAAACTGTTTTTT. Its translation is CASSPDLGVGEKLFF.

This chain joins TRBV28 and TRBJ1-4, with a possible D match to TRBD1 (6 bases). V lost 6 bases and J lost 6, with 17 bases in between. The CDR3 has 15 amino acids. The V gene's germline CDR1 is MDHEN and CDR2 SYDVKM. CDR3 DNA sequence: TGTGCCAGCAGGGCACCGGGACAAGACTATGAAAAACTGTTTTTT. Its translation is CASRAPGQDYEKLFF.

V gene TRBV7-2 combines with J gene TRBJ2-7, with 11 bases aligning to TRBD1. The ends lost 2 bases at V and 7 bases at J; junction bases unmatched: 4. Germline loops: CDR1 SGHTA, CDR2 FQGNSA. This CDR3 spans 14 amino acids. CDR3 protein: CASSLWDRGFEQYF. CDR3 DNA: TGTGCCAGCAGCTTATGGGACAGGGGGTTTGAGCAGTACTTC.

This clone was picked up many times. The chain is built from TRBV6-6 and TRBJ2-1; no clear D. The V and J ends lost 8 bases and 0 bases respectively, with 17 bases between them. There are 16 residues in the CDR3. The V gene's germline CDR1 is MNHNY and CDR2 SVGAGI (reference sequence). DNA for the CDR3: TGTGCCAGCTGGGAACCCCGAAGGAGCTCCTACAATGAGCAGTTCTTC. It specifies CASWEPRRSSYNEQFF.

CDR3 coding DNA: TGTGCCAGCAGACCAGACAGGGGGCAGGTCGGGGAGCTGTTTTTT. This codes for CASRPDRGQVGELFF. The J gene is TRBJ2-2, the V gene TRBV6-1; 10 bases fit TRBD1. CDR1 is MNHNS and CDR2 is SASEGT in the germline V gene. This CDR3 has 15 residues. Trimming took 6 bases from V and 7 from J; bases not matched to a gene: 8.

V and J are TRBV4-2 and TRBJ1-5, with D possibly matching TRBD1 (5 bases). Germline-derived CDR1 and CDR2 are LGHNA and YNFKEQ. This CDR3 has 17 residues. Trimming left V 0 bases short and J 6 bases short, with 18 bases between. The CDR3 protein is CASSQDLKGRVSQPQHF. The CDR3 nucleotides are TGTGCCAGCAGCCAAGATCTTAAGGGGCGGGTGAGTCAGCCCCAGCATTTT.

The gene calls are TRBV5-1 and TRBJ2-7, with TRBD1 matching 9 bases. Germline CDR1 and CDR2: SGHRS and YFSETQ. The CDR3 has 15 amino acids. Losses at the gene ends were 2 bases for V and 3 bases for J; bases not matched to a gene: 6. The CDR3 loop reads CASSFGDREFYEQYF. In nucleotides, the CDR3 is TGCGCCAGCAGCTTCGGGGACAGGGAATTCTACGAGCAGTACTTC.

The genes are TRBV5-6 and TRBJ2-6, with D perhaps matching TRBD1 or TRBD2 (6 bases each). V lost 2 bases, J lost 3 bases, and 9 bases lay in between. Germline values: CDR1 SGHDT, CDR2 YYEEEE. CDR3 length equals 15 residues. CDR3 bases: TGTGCCAGCAGCTTAGGGGGGCGTGGGGCCAACGTCCTGACTTTC. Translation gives CASSLGGRGANVLTF.

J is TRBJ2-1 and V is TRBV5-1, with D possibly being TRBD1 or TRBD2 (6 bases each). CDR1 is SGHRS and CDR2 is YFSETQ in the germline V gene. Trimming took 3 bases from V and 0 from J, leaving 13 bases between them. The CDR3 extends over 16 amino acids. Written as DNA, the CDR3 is TGCGCCAGCAGCTCACAGGGAGGCGGCTCCTACAATGAGCAGTTCTTC. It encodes CASSSQGGGSYNEQFF.